The 21 T cell receptor beta chains below all came from one sample that was sequenced in a study of neoadjuvant anti-PD-1 for oral cavity cancer. Libraries were prepared by immunoSEQ multiplex PCR; TCRdb keeps only in-frame clonotypes and omits some of them. This sample has tens of thousands of clones, with approximately 79% found just once. The sample here was PBMCs, taken before nivolumab (anti-PD-1) treatment. All receptors derive from a person aged 35-79 years with oral cavity squamous cell carcinoma.

This clone was counted between two and nine times. The chain recombines TRBV28 with TRBJ1-1; perhaps TRBD1 as D (5 bases). CDR3 length: 13 residues. Per germline, CDR1 MDHEN and CDR2 SYDVKM. With 6 bases removed from V and 2 bases from J, the gap between germline ends came to 10 bases. This chain's CDR3 is CASSRRTNTEAFF. CDR3 DNA: TGTGCCAGCAGCCGCAGGACAAACACTGAAGCTTTCTTT.

A remark on this clone: This CDR3 is also generated by other DNA sequences in the sample. The genes are TRBV28 and TRBJ2-3; D is possibly TRBD2 (5 bases). The CDR3 has 13 amino acids. Germline values: CDR1 MDHEN, CDR2 SYDVKM. The V end lost 3 bases, the J end lost 6 bases, and 10 bases lay between the germline ends. CDR3 region: CASSFLARDTQYF. The CDR3 bases are TGTGCCAGCAGTTTTCTAGCCCGGGATACGCAGTATTTT.

This clone came up a few times. This CDR3 is CASSPGTGGEKLFF. The CDR3 coding sequence is TGTGCCAGCTCACCCGGGACAGGGGGTGAAAAACTGTTTTTT. The J gene is TRBJ1-4, the V gene TRBV18, with TRBD1 identical over 11 bases. CDR3 length: 14 residues. Germline V lookup: CDR1 KGHSH, CDR2 LQKENI. The ends lost 3 bases at V and 7 bases at J; junction bases unmatched: 1.

J is TRBJ2-7 and V is TRBV10-2; TRBD2 agrees at 15 bases. CDR1 WSHSY and CDR2 SAAADI come from the germline V gene. This CDR3 comprises 19 residues. Trimming removed 0 bases from V and 4 bases from J; junction bases left unmatched: 10. This CDR3 reads CASSESRTSGRALHYEQYF. CDR3 in DNA: TGCGCCAGCAGTGAGTCAAGGACTAGCGGGAGGGCGCTACATTACGAGCAGTACTTC.

This chain connects TRBV10-3 to TRBJ2-1; 7 bases align to TRBD2. J was trimmed by 4 bases and V by 4 bases; bases with no gene match: 1. CDR3 length equals 13 residues. The germline V gene has CDR1 ENHRY and CDR2 SYGVKD. CDR3 sequence reads: CAISVGGYNEQFF. The CDR3 nucleotides read TGTGCCATCAGTGTGGGAGGGTACAATGAGCAGTTCTTC.

This sequence joins TRBV19 and TRBJ2-1, with unresolved D. The length of the CDR3 is 13 residues. Trimming stripped 6 bases from V and 2 bases from J, with 8 bases between. Germline V gene sequence: CDR1 LNHDA, CDR2 SQIVND (reference sequence). Here the CDR3 reads CASSRDTYNEQFF. The CDR3, as DNA: TGTGCCAGTAGCCGTGACACCTACAATGAGCAGTTCTTC.

The V and J genes are TRBV6-5 and TRBJ1-2, with D possibly being TRBD1 (5 bases). There are 15 residues in the CDR3. Germline V lookup: CDR1 MNHEY, CDR2 SVGAGI. With 9 bases removed from V and 1 base from J, the gap between germline ends came to 18 bases. The chain's CDR3 is CASFPGRLNNYGYTF. The CDR3 DNA reads TGTGCCAGTTTCCCGGGACGGCTGAATAACTATGGCTACACCTTC.

The chain uses TRBV6-1 and TRBJ1-2; TRBD1 might be the D (5 bases). Trimming stripped 8 bases from V and 4 bases from J, with 14 bases between. Germline V gene data show CDR1 as MNHNS and CDR2 as SASEGT. This CDR3 has 13 residues. The CDR3 DNA sequence: TGTGCCAGCGGGTATTTAGGGGCCTATGGCTACACCTTC. Translation: CASGYLGAYGYTF.

This clone was detected a few times. The genes are TRBV5-6 and TRBJ2-7, with 8 bases identical to TRBD2. V shed 4 bases, J shed 5 bases, and the junction held 11 bases outside the gene matches. This CDR3 has 15 residues. Germline-derived CDR1 and CDR2 are SGHDT and YYEEEE. The CDR3 DNA follows: TGTGCCAGCAGCATCTTAACTACGGGGGGGAACGAGCAGTACTTC. Its translation is CASSILTTGGNEQYF.

The chain has TRBV4-1 and TRBJ1-3; D remains ambiguous. The V end was cut by 4 bases, the J end by 0 bases, with 10 bases between. The CDR3 has 15 residues. Germline V CDR1 and CDR2: MGHRA, YSYEKL. CDR3 in amino acids: CASSPSIISGNTIYF. The CDR3 coding sequence is TGCGCCAGCAGCCCCAGTATTATCTCTGGAAACACCATATATTTT.

The V call is TRBV28, the J call TRBJ1-2, with TRBD1 as a possible D gene (5 bases). Trimming left V 2 bases short and J 7 bases short, with 14 bases between. Germline CDR1 is MDHEN and CDR2 is SYDVKM. There are 14 residues in the CDR3. CDR3 amino acids: CASSLVGAKFGYTF. CDR3 nucleotide sequence: TGTGCCAGCAGTTTAGTAGGGGCGAAGTTTGGCTACACCTTC.

The chain has TRBV5-1 and TRBJ2-5; weak D call: TRBD1 (6 bases). CDR1 SGHRS and CDR2 YFSETQ come from the germline V gene. Trimming stripped 4 bases from V and 2 bases from J, with 15 bases between. There are 15 residues in the CDR3. CDR3 loop: CASSRLGGQQETQYF. The CDR3 nucleotides read TGCGCCAGCAGCCGCCTTGGGGGCCAACAAGAGACCCAGTACTTC. The complete variable domain, with remaining parts taken from reference TRBV5-1 and TRBJ2-5, reads KAGVTQTPRYLIKTRGQQVTLSCSPISGHRSVSWYQQTPGQGLQFLFEYFSETQRNKGNFPGRFSGRQFSNSRSEMNVSTLELGDSALYLCASSRLGGQQETQYFGPGTRLLVL.

V is TRBV30 and J is TRBJ1-1; D unclear. Deletions cut 0 bases from V and 0 bases from J, with 8 bases between. Germline V CDR1 and CDR2: GTSNPN, SVGIG (reference sequence). The CDR3 loop spans 14 amino acids. CDR3 residues: CAWSVEVMNTEAFF. The CDR3 nucleotides read TGTGCCTGGAGTGTAGAGGTAATGAACACTGAAGCTTTCTTT.

Worth noting for this clone: The junction shows a germline mismatch at one end, possibly a read error. J is TRBJ1-1 and V is TRBV5-1, with no clear D. Germline V gene data show CDR1 as SGHRS and CDR2 as YFSETQ. The CDR3 loop spans 14 amino acids. The CDR3 DNA reads TGTGCCAGCACCCCTCAAGGCGTGAACACTGAAGCTTTCTTT. Protein: CASTPQGVNTEAFF. Together with reference TRBV5-1 and TRBJ1-1, the CDR3 gives the full variable domain: KAGVTQTPRYLIKTRGQQVTLSCSPISGHRSVSWYQQTPGQGLQFLFEYFSETQRNKGNFPGRFSGRQFSNSRSEMNVSTLELGDSALYLCASTPQGVNTEAFFGQGTRLTVV.

This sequence joins TRBV19 and TRBJ2-3, with D possibly being TRBD2 (7 bases). Germline V CDR1 and CDR2: LNHDA, SQIVND (reference sequence). The V gene lost 4 bases and the J gene lost 4 bases, with 12 bases spanning the gap. This CDR3 region has 14 residues. The CDR3 is CASSRGGLADTQYF. Here the CDR3 DNA reads TGTGCCAGTAGTAGGGGGGGCTTGGCAGATACGCAGTATTTT.

The rearrangement uses TRBV6-1 and TRBJ2-2; D perhaps matches TRBD1 (5 bases). V was trimmed by 4 bases and J by 4 bases, leaving 10 bases between them. This CDR3 is 14 amino acids long. Germline V gene sequence: CDR1 MNHNS, CDR2 SASEGT. CDR3 coding DNA: TGTGCCAGCAGTGGTCAAAGGGGCACCGGGGAGCTGTTTTTT. This encodes CASSGQRGTGELFF.

The rearrangement joins TRBV11-1 to TRBJ1-1; 9 bases are shared with TRBD1. CDR3 size: 14 residues. From germline, CDR1 is SGHAT and CDR2 FQDESV (reference sequence). The junction had 6 bases not matched to a gene; V was cut back by 5 bases and J by 5 bases. The CDR3 sequence is CASSRGQGRTEAFF. CDR3 nucleotides: TGTGCCAGCAGCCGGGGACAGGGAAGGACTGAAGCTTTCTTT.

The chain has TRBV18 and TRBJ1-6; D is uncertain. V gave up 5 bases and J gave up 0 bases, with 8 bases separating them. Germline values: CDR1 KGHSH, CDR2 LQKENI. The CDR3 runs to 15 residues. The chain's CDR3 is CASSEGSSYNSPLHF. CDR3 DNA sequence: TGTGCCAGCTCAGAAGGGAGCTCCTATAATTCACCCCTCCACTTT.

This clone was counted between two and nine times. Other nucleotide sequences from this sample produce the same CDR3. This chain links TRBV5-1 with TRBJ1-1, with D possibly TRBD1 on 5 matching bases. Trimming stripped 0 bases from V and 1 base from J, with 7 bases between. The germline V gene has CDR1 SGHRS and CDR2 YFSETQ. This CDR3 is 14 amino acids long. The CDR3 nucleotides are TGCGCCAGCAGCTTGGGAGGACAGAACACTGAAGCTTTCTTT. Translation gives CASSLGGQNTEAFF.

This clone was counted between two and nine times. V usage is TRBV19 and J usage is TRBJ2-7, with TRBD1 matching over 7 bases. The CDR3 has 16 residues. Trimming at V came to 5 bases and at J to 3 bases, leaving 13 bases not matched to a gene. Germline loops: CDR1 LNHDA, CDR2 SQIVND (reference sequence). CDR3 DNA: TGTGCCAGTAGTGTCCCCGCCGGACAGGTAGACTACGAGCAGTACTTC. Translating gives CASSVPAGQVDYEQYF.

The chain combines TRBV7-6 with TRBJ2-7, with D perhaps matching TRBD1 (5 bases). CDR1 is SGHVS, CDR2 FNYEAQ, per germline. The V and J ends lost 5 bases and 0 bases respectively, with 14 bases between them. The CDR3 covers 15 residues. CDR3 bases: TGTGCCAGCAGCAGCCAGGACACGAGCTCCTACGAGCAGTACTTC. Residues: CASSSQDTSSYEQYF.